A single sample gave rise to the 16 T cell receptor beta chains below, sequenced in a study of OX40 agonist ivuxolimab in advanced cancers. Using immunoSEQ multiplex PCR, the repertoire was profiled, and TCRdb retains in-frame clones only, with some absent. There are more than 45,000 clones in the sample; roughly four fifths occur only once, and approximately 2.6% lies in the top ten. The material was CD4+ or CD8+ T cells sorted from blood, obtained in a trial of the OX40 agonist ivuxolimab. The receptors derive from an adult with an advanced solid tumor such as melanoma, head and neck, liver or kidney cancer.

V gene TRBV28 combines with J gene TRBJ2-1; 8 bases line up with TRBD1. The CDR3 has 15 residues. J gave up 7 bases and V 1 base, and 6 bases lay outside the gene matches. In germline, CDR1 is MDHEN, CDR2 SYDVKM. This CDR3 is CASSLLVDRANEQFF. CDR3 nucleotides: TGTGCCAGCAGTTTATTGGTGGACAGGGCTAATGAGCAGTTCTTC.

The V and J genes are TRBV15 and TRBJ1-5; D is undetermined. Germline CDR1 reads LNHNV; CDR2 reads YYDKDF (reference sequence). This CDR3 is built from 16 residues. V was shortened by 2 bases and J by 2 bases, with 13 bases between the two germline ends. The chain's CDR3 is CATSRSGGEGNQPQHF. CDR3 nucleotide sequence: TGTGCCACCAGCAGATCCGGTGGGGAGGGCAATCAGCCCCAGCATTTT.

This chain joins TRBV28 and TRBJ1-2, with TRBD1 matching 7 bases. Trimming took 4 bases from V and 8 from J; bases not matched to a gene: 7. The CDR3 totals 13 residues. CDR1 is MDHEN and CDR2 is SYDVKM in the germline V gene. CDR3 nucleotide sequence: TGTGCCAGCAGTTCCGGACAGGCCACGGGCTACACCTTC. Translating gives CASSSGQATGYTF.

J is TRBJ2-1 and V is TRBV2; 13 bases are shared with TRBD2. Germline lookup yields CDR1 SNHLY and CDR2 FYNNEI. V shed 6 bases and J 8 bases; nucleotides not matched to a gene: 7. CDR3 length: 15 amino acids. This chain's CDR3 is CASRSLAGGPYEQFF. For the CDR3, the DNA is TGTGCCAGCAGATCACTAGCGGGAGGGCCGTATGAGCAGTTCTTC.

This clone was observed a handful of times. V is TRBV5-1 and J is TRBJ2-7; 7 nucleotides align to TRBD1. The junction had 16 bases not matched to a gene; V was cut back by 4 bases and J by 12 bases. From germline, CDR1 is SGHRS and CDR2 YFSETQ. The length of the CDR3 is 14 residues. CDR3 coding DNA: TGCGCCAGCAGCCTAGAAAGGGGGACAGTCTCTTTGTACTTC. This gives the protein CASSLERGTVSLYF.

This chain connects TRBV6-6 to TRBJ2-7, with D maybe TRBD1 (5 bases). The germline V gene has CDR1 MNHNY and CDR2 SVGAGI (reference sequence). The length of the CDR3 is 14 residues. The V gene lost 7 bases and the J gene lost 0 bases, with 13 bases spanning the gap. CDR3 sequence: CASTRPGHSYEQYF. DNA for the CDR3: TGTGCCAGCACCCGACCAGGACACTCCTACGAGCAGTACTTC.

The gene calls are TRBV5-1 and TRBJ1-6; D is undetermined. Trimming removed 0 bases from V and 7 bases from J, with 11 bases in between. This CDR3 is 15 amino acids long. Germline lookup yields CDR1 SGHRS and CDR2 YFSETQ. CDR3 coding DNA: TGCGCCAGCAGCTTGGCGCCCATATCCAATTCACCCCTCCACTTT. The encoded protein is CASSLAPISNSPLHF.

The chain couples TRBV28 to TRBJ2-7; 7 bases are a match to TRBD1. CDR3 size: 14 residues. CDR1 and CDR2 from the germline V gene are MDHEN and SYDVKM. J was trimmed by 3 bases and V by 5 bases; bases with no gene match: 7. CDR3 protein: CASSNTGVFYEQYF. The CDR3 nucleotides are TGTGCCAGCAGTAATACAGGGGTCTTCTACGAGCAGTACTTC. The full variable domain, in which reference TRBV28 and TRBJ2-7 provide the parts outside the CDR3, is DVKVTQSSRYLVKRTGEKVFLECVQDMDHENMFWYRQDPGLGLRLIYFSYDVKMKEKGDIPEGYSVSREKKERFSLILESASTNQTSMYLCASSNTGVFYEQYFGPGTRLTVT.

CDR3 nucleotides: TGTGCCAGCAGTCGAGACAGGGGGGGAACTGAAGCTTTCTTT. This gives the protein CASSRDRGGTEAFF. The rearrangement links TRBV27 to TRBJ1-1; 9 bases map to TRBD1. The CDR3 extends over 14 amino acids. J gave up 5 bases and V 5 bases, and 6 bases lay outside the gene matches. The germline V gene has CDR1 MNHEY and CDR2 SMNVEV (reference sequence).

The V gene is TRBV28, the J gene TRBJ2-7, with TRBD2 matching 7 bases. The V gene end was trimmed by 2 bases and the J gene end by 2 bases; junction bases not matched to a gene: 0. This CDR3 spans 13 amino acids. Per the germline V gene, CDR1 is MDHEN and CDR2 is SYDVKM. The CDR3 loop is CASSLAGAYEQYF. CDR3 bases: TGTGCCAGCAGTTTAGCGGGGGCCTACGAGCAGTACTTC.

This clone was seen a handful of times. V usage is TRBV19 and J usage is TRBJ1-5; D is undetermined. The CDR3 loop spans 12 amino acids. CDR1 is LNHDA and CDR2 is SQIVND in the germline V gene (reference sequence). Between the trimmed V and J ends, which lost 2 bases and 7 bases, there was a span of 6 bases. This chain's CDR3 is CASSITDQPQHF. Written as DNA, the CDR3 is TGTGCCAGTAGTATAACCGACCAGCCCCAGCATTTT.

The chain couples TRBV2 to TRBJ2-5; 12 nucleotides agree with TRBD2. Germline lookup yields CDR1 SNHLY and CDR2 FYNNEI. Unmatched junction bases numbered 6, after V lost 6 bases and J lost 1 base. This CDR3 region has 16 residues. The CDR3 DNA follows: TGTGCCAGCAGGGCCGGGACTAGCGGGTTCCAAGAGACCCAGTACTTC. Translating it yields CASRAGTSGFQETQYF.

The gene calls are TRBV11-1 and TRBJ2-1, with D tentatively TRBD1 (6 bases). Trimming took 5 bases from V and 3 from J, leaving 14 bases between them. CDR1 is SGHAT, CDR2 FQDESV, per germline (reference sequence). The CDR3 consists of 15 residues. The CDR3: CASSATGGSYNEQFF. The CDR3 DNA follows: TGTGCCAGCAGCGCGACAGGCGGTAGCTACAATGAGCAGTTCTTC.

The gene calls are TRBV29-1 and TRBJ2-7, with a possible D match to TRBD2 (5 bases). The CDR3 runs 12 residues. With 6 bases removed from V and 7 bases from J, the gap between germline ends came to 16 bases. Germline V gene sequence: CDR1 SQVTM, CDR2 ANQGSEA. The CDR3 region is CSVRGSLAEQYF. CDR3 nucleotides: TGCAGCGTCCGTGGGTCTTTAGCGGAGCAGTACTTC.

This clone was counted a single time. V and J are TRBV19 and TRBJ2-7; D unresolved. CDR3 length equals 11 residues. Trimming took 4 bases from V and 3 from J, leaving 4 bases between them. Germline values: CDR1 LNHDA, CDR2 SQIVND (reference sequence). CDR3 DNA sequence: TGTGCCAGTAGTAGTCTCTACGAGCAGTACTTC. Amino acids: CASSSLYEQYF.

This clone appeared a single time. The rearrangement uses TRBV19 and TRBJ2-7; D unclear. V lost 3 bases to trimming and J lost 5 bases, with 17 bases between them. Germline V gene sequence: CDR1 LNHDA, CDR2 SQIVND (reference sequence). CDR3 length equals 15 residues. CDR3 amino acids: CASSMLRTETNEQYF. CDR3 DNA sequence: TGTGCCAGTAGTATGCTCCGGACCGAGACCAACGAGCAGTACTTC.